A selection of T cell receptor beta chains follows, all from one sample in a study of Ad26.COV2.S vaccination and SARS-CoV-2 variants. Sequencing was performed with immunoSEQ multiplex PCR; in TCRdb, only in-frame clones are kept and a portion is missing. This table holds some 330,000 clones, 90% found once. The source was peripheral blood, collected in a trial of Ad26.COV2.S vaccine versus placebo. Source of these receptors: a person between 18 and 65 years old who received the Ad26.COV2.S COVID-19 vaccine or a placebo. The CDR3 runs from the conserved cysteine through the conserved F or W. D genes are given only for firm matches. Size is omitted from some rows. Given values are once, few, many or a class for expanded clones.

v_call: TRBV11-2; j_call: TRBJ2-3; clone_size: .; d_call: .; cdr3_nt: TGTGCCAGCAGCTTGACAGGTTCAGATACGCAGTATTTT; cdr3_aa: CASSLTGSDTQYF
v_call: TRBV6-2/TRBV6-3; j_call: TRBJ1-5; clone_size: .; d_call: .; cdr3_nt: TGTGCCAGCAGTTACGGGCAGAGCAATCAGCCCCAGCATTTT; cdr3_aa: CASSYGQSNQPQHF
v_call: TRBV4-1; j_call: TRBJ1-2; clone_size: .; d_call: .; cdr3_nt: TGCGCCAGCAGCCAAGAAGAAACAGCAGCTAACTATGGCTACACCTTC; cdr3_aa: CASSQEETAANYGYTF
v_call: TRBV4-3; j_call: TRBJ1-2; clone_size: .; d_call: .; cdr3_nt: TGCGCCAGCAGCCAAGATCGGAGGGACTATGGCTACACCTTC; cdr3_aa: CASSQDRRDYGYTF
v_call: TRBV5-6; j_call: TRBJ1-5; clone_size: once; d_call: .; cdr3_nt: TGTGCCAGCAGCCCCGGGCCCAATCAGCCCCAGCATTTT; cdr3_aa: CASSPGPNQPQHF
v_call: TRBV30; j_call: TRBJ1-1; clone_size: .; d_call: TRBD1; cdr3_nt: TGTGCCTGGACTTCCGACAGGGGGAACACTGAAGCTTTCTTT; cdr3_aa: CAWTSDRGNTEAFF
v_call: TRBV27; j_call: TRBJ2-1; clone_size: .; d_call: TRBD2; cdr3_nt: TGTGCCAGCAGACTAGCGGGAGTGGATGAGCAGTTCTTC; cdr3_aa: CASRLAGVDEQFF
v_call: TRBV5-1; j_call: TRBJ1-6; clone_size: .; d_call: TRBD1; cdr3_nt: TGCGCCAGCAGCTTGGCCCTGGTGGGACAGGGGCGCCCTAATTCACCCCTCCACTTT; cdr3_aa: CASSLALVGQGRPNSPLHF
v_call: TRBV5-5; j_call: TRBJ2-1; clone_size: .; d_call: .; cdr3_nt: TGTGCCAGCATTCCCTCTGGACTCCTCGCCGGTGAGCAGTTCTTC; cdr3_aa: CASIPSGLLAGEQFF
v_call: TRBV12-5; j_call: TRBJ1-5; clone_size: .; d_call: TRBD1; cdr3_nt: TGTGCTAGTGGCCCGGACAGGGGCAATCAGCCCCAGCATTTT; cdr3_aa: CASGPDRGNQPQHF
v_call: TRBV28; j_call: TRBJ1-2; clone_size: .; d_call: TRBD1; cdr3_nt: TGTGCCAGCAGTTTTAGGGGGCTTAACTATGGCTACACCTTC; cdr3_aa: CASSFRGLNYGYTF
v_call: TRBV7-8; j_call: TRBJ1-1; clone_size: .; d_call: .; cdr3_nt: TGTGCCAGCAGCTTAGGCCGTTTGGGTCAAAAGAACACTGAAGCTTTCTTT; cdr3_aa: CASSLGRLGQKNTEAFF
v_call: TRBV7-2; j_call: TRBJ2-7; clone_size: .; d_call: TRBD2; cdr3_nt: TGTGCCAGCAGCGCAACTAGCGGGGGGGCCTACGAGCAGTACTTC; cdr3_aa: CASSATSGGAYEQYF
v_call: TRBV9; j_call: TRBJ2-5; clone_size: .; d_call: TRBD2; cdr3_nt: TGTGCCAGCAGCGTACTAGCGGGAGGTGCTCAAGAGACCCAGTACTTC; cdr3_aa: CASSVLAGGAQETQYF
v_call: TRBV18; j_call: TRBJ1-3; clone_size: .; d_call: .; cdr3_nt: TGTGCCAGCTCACCGAACAGGCAATCTGGAAACACCATATATTTT; cdr3_aa: CASSPNRQSGNTIYF
v_call: TRBV6-2/TRBV6-3; j_call: TRBJ2-4; clone_size: .; d_call: .; cdr3_nt: TGTGCCAGCAGTAGGTGGGTTTTAGACATTCAGTACTTC; cdr3_aa: CASSRWVLDIQYF
v_call: TRBV5-4; j_call: TRBJ1-2; clone_size: .; d_call: .; cdr3_nt: TGTGCCAGCAGCTCCATCCCGGGGGATCCTAGGCTAAACAGCTACACCTTC; cdr3_aa: CASSSIPGDPRLNSYTF
v_call: TRBV6-1; j_call: TRBJ1-1; clone_size: few; d_call: .; cdr3_nt: TGTGCCAGCAGTGACAGGGTGAACACTGAAGCTTTCTTT; cdr3_aa: CASSDRVNTEAFF
v_call: TRBV28; j_call: TRBJ2-5; clone_size: .; d_call: .; cdr3_nt: TGTGCCAGCAGTTACGGACTGGAGACCCAGTACTTC; cdr3_aa: CASSYGLETQYF
v_call: TRBV7-2; j_call: TRBJ2-2; clone_size: .; d_call: .; cdr3_nt: TGTGCCAGCAGCTTACGGGACACAGGAACCGGGGAGCTGTTTTTT; cdr3_aa: CASSLRDTGTGELFF
v_call: TRBV3-1/TRBV3-2; j_call: TRBJ1-1; clone_size: .; d_call: TRBD1; cdr3_nt: TGTGCCAGCAGCTATACAGGGGGCCCGAACACTGAAGCTTTCTTT; cdr3_aa: CASSYTGGPNTEAFF
v_call: TRBV7-2; j_call: TRBJ2-3; clone_size: .; d_call: TRBD2; cdr3_nt: TGTGCCAGCAGCTTAGCGCCAAGCCTTAGCGGGAGGGCCGGGGCAGATACGCAGTATTTT; cdr3_aa: CASSLAPSLSGRAGADTQYF
v_call: TRBV7-6; j_call: TRBJ2-4; clone_size: .; d_call: TRBD2; cdr3_nt: TGTGCCAGCAGCCCGCCTCCCGGGGCGGGGGGGGACATTCAGTACTTC; cdr3_aa: CASSPPPGAGGDIQYF
v_call: TRBV4-3; j_call: TRBJ1-6; clone_size: .; d_call: .; cdr3_nt: TGCGCCAGCAGCGGGAACCATAATTCACCCCTCCACTTT; cdr3_aa: CASSGNHNSPLHF
v_call: TRBV3-1/TRBV3-2; j_call: TRBJ2-5; clone_size: many; d_call: .; cdr3_nt: TGTGCCAGCAGCCAAGACCAGCCCAAGCATTCTGGGACCCAGTACTTC; cdr3_aa: CASSQDQPKHSGTQYF
v_call: TRBV5-6; j_call: TRBJ2-3; clone_size: .; d_call: .; cdr3_nt: TGTGCCAGCAGCTTGCTCCAGGGATTGGGCACAGATACGCAGTATTTT; cdr3_aa: CASSLLQGLGTDTQYF
v_call: TRBV5-1; j_call: TRBJ2-1; clone_size: .; d_call: .; cdr3_nt: TGCGCCAGCAGCTTACAGGGAGGCAATGAGCAGTTCTTC; cdr3_aa: CASSLQGGNEQFF
v_call: TRBV5-1; j_call: TRBJ1-2; clone_size: .; d_call: TRBD1; cdr3_nt: TGCGCCAGCAGCTTGGTGGTGACAGGGGGTTATGGCTACACCTTC; cdr3_aa: CASSLVVTGGYGYTF
v_call: TRBV5-4; j_call: TRBJ1-2; clone_size: .; d_call: .; cdr3_nt: TGTGCCAGCAGCTTGCCCTCTAACTATGGCTACACCTTC; cdr3_aa: CASSLPSNYGYTF
v_call: TRBV4-3; j_call: TRBJ2-6; clone_size: .; d_call: .; cdr3_nt: TGCGCCAGCAGCCCAACTGATTCTGGCGGCCTAAGCTCTGGGGCCAACGTCCTGACTTTC; cdr3_aa: CASSPTDSGGLSSGANVLTF
v_call: TRBV7-3; j_call: TRBJ2-1; clone_size: .; d_call: .; cdr3_nt: TGTGCCAGCAGCTTATCAGGTCCTGGGGGTGAGCAGTTCTTC; cdr3_aa: CASSLSGPGGEQFF
v_call: TRBV27; j_call: TRBJ2-2; clone_size: once; d_call: TRBD1; cdr3_nt: TGTGCCAGCAGTTACAGGGGGCTCACCGGGGAGCTGTTTTTT; cdr3_aa: CASSYRGLTGELFF
v_call: TRBV11-3; j_call: TRBJ2-3; clone_size: .; d_call: .; cdr3_nt: TGTGCCAGCTCCGATCCCTGGGACCCTGGCAGGGGAGATACGCAGTATTTT; cdr3_aa: CASSDPWDPGRGDTQYF